A selection of T cell receptor beta chains follows, all from one sample in a study of blood T cell repertoires in COVID-19. Profiling relied on immunoSEQ multiplex PCR, and the TCRdb table lists in-frame clones only, not all of them. The sample holds some 250,000 clones, roughly 91% seen once. Input material: PBMCs or T cells enriched from blood (not recorded which). The receptors were gathered from a woman aged 30 to 39 with acute COVID-19. Both conserved end residues are part of each CDR3. Fields, in order: clone size, D gene, J gene, CDR3 length, V gene, CDR3 DNA, CDR3 protein. A D gene is named only where the DNA matches it firmly. The listing skips clone size in some rows; elsewhere it reads once, few, many or a size class.

clone size: once
D gene: TRBD1
J gene: TRBJ1-1
CDR3 length: 14
V gene: TRBV7-8
CDR3 DNA: TGTGCCAGCAGCCACCGGGACAGTGACACTGAAGCTTTCTTT
CDR3 protein: CASSHRDSDTEAFF

clone size: .
D gene: .
J gene: TRBJ2-3
CDR3 length: 13
V gene: TRBV10-1
CDR3 DNA: TGCGCCAGCAGTGAGCGGGGCACAGATACGCAGTATTTT
CDR3 protein: CASSERGTDTQYF

clone size: .
D gene: TRBD2
J gene: TRBJ2-3
CDR3 length: 14
V gene: TRBV6-5
CDR3 DNA: TGTGCCAGCTCGGTAGCGGGGGGAGGAAATACGCAGTATTTT
CDR3 protein: CASSVAGGGNTQYF

clone size: .
D gene: .
J gene: TRBJ1-1
CDR3 length: 14
V gene: TRBV6-5
CDR3 DNA: TGTGCCAGCAGGGGCCGGGACAAGAACACTGAAGCTTTCTTT
CDR3 protein: CASRGRDKNTEAFF

clone size: .
D gene: .
J gene: TRBJ2-3
CDR3 length: 15
V gene: TRBV19
CDR3 DNA: TGTGCCAGTAGTCCGGACTGGACTCCCGGGGATACGCAGTATTTT
CDR3 protein: CASSPDWTPGDTQYF

clone size: .
D gene: TRBD1
J gene: TRBJ1-5
CDR3 length: 18
V gene: TRBV19
CDR3 DNA: TGTGCCAGTAGTACCGGACAGGGAGGGGGGTTTGGCAATCAGCCCCAGCATTTT
CDR3 protein: CASSTGQGGGFGNQPQHF

clone size: once
D gene: .
J gene: TRBJ2-2
CDR3 length: 14
V gene: TRBV7-9
CDR3 DNA: TGTGCCAGCAGCTTATCCTCGGGGTCCGGGGAGCTGTTTTTT
CDR3 protein: CASSLSSGSGELFF

clone size: once
D gene: .
J gene: TRBJ2-1
CDR3 length: 16
V gene: TRBV7-3
CDR3 DNA: TGTGCCAGCAGCTTAAGCTCCCGAGGAGCCTACAATGAGCAGTTCTTC
CDR3 protein: CASSLSSRGAYNEQFF

clone size: .
D gene: TRBD2
J gene: TRBJ2-2
CDR3 length: 19
V gene: TRBV14
CDR3 DNA: TGTGCCAGCAGCCAAACATCGGGGCTAGCGGGGAAGAACACCGGGGAGCTGTTTTTT
CDR3 protein: CASSQTSGLAGKNTGELFF

clone size: .
D gene: .
J gene: TRBJ1-3
CDR3 length: 13
V gene: TRBV6-5
CDR3 DNA: TGTGCCAGCATGTTCCCCGCTGGAAACACCATATATTTT
CDR3 protein: CASMFPAGNTIYF